The T cell receptor (beta chain) under discussion was sequenced for a study of control samples from healthy donors and cancer patients (dated by TCRdb to about 2020). V has 4 bases trimmed and J has 4 bases trimmed; junction bases matching no gene number 13. CDR1 and CDR2 were assigned from the germline V gene as SGDLS and YYNGEE. The CDR3 measures 16 amino acids from cysteine to phenylalanine. This entry keeps only the CDR3 DNA: 48 bases, framed from base 1. Concerning this clone: The clone's antigen remains unknown. Per-base quality was not reported, and no clone a single base away is much larger than it.

Receptor amplification or capture employed the immunoSEQ multiplex PCR assay. TCRdb took this table from immuneACCESS and kept in-frame rearrangements with V and J called. Such tables lack part of the clones; where checked against another copy, unresolved V genes explain under half of the gap, and the rest is unexplained. The sample table records about 130,000 clones; roughly 90% of these occur just once. Of the sample, about 3.4% is held by the ten largest clones. The material sequenced was blood. The receptor comes from a man aged 45-60 years in good health. The sequence is built from TRBV9 and TRBJ2-5; TRBD2 fits 7 bases in the junction. The sequenced DNA is TGTGCCAGCAGCCCCTGGACGGCGGGGGTACGAGAGACCCAGTACTTC. This yields the protein CASSPWTAGVRETQYF.